Below, 26 T cell receptor beta chains from the same sample are listed, as sequenced in a study of T cell changes during pregnancy in multiple sclerosis. The method was immunoSEQ multiplex PCR; TCRdb's version includes in-frame clones alone and lacks a portion of them. The sample contains about 80,000 clones, less than 95% of which appear only once. This specimen was peripheral blood, taken in the third trimester of pregnancy. The receptors originated from a female donor with multiple sclerosis, enrolled in a pregnancy study.

The V call is TRBV7-2, the J call TRBJ2-1; 8 positions match TRBD2. The ends lost 5 bases at V and 3 bases at J; junction bases unmatched: 6. Germline-derived CDR1 and CDR2 are SGHTA and FQGNSA. CDR3 length equals 15 residues. This chain's CDR3 is CASSIGGADYNEQFF. In DNA form, the CDR3 reads TGTGCCAGCAGCATCGGGGGGGCTGACTACAATGAGCAGTTCTTC.

V is TRBV6-1 and J is TRBJ2-1; D might be TRBD1 (6 bases). The CDR3 consists of 15 residues. V was pared by 1 base and J by 8 bases, with 15 bases between. Germline V gene sequence: CDR1 MNHNS, CDR2 SASEGT. The CDR3 DNA follows: TGTGCCAGCAGTGAAGTTAGTTGGGGGCGGGATGAGCAGTTCTTC. Translated, it gives CASSEVSWGRDEQFF.

The chain couples TRBV2 to TRBJ2-7; the D is unclear. The CDR3 consists of 13 residues. Germline V gives CDR1 SNHLY, CDR2 FYNNEI. V lost 7 bases, J lost 4 bases, and 14 bases lay in between. CDR3 protein: CASIPTNPYEQYF. CDR3 DNA: TGTGCCAGCATTCCGACAAATCCGTACGAGCAGTACTTC.

The gene calls are TRBV9 and TRBJ1-2; 8 bases match TRBD1. V lost 3 bases and J lost 0; bases outside the gene matches: 4. Germline V CDR1 and CDR2: SGDLS, YYNGEE. CDR3 length: 15 amino acids. The CDR3 spells CASSARQGTNYGYTF. DNA for the CDR3: TGTGCCAGCAGCGCCCGACAGGGGACTAACTATGGCTACACCTTC.

This sequence joins TRBV11-2 and TRBJ2-1; 10 positions match TRBD2. The germline gives CDR1 SGHAT, CDR2 FQNNGV. This CDR3 has 17 amino acids. V lost 1 base to trimming and J lost 0 bases; unmatched junction nucleotides: 3. The DNA of the CDR3 is TGTGCCAGCAGCTTAGGATCTAGCGGGGGCTCCTACAATGAGCAGTTCTTC. As protein: CASSLGSSGGSYNEQFF.

This clone was seen once. The rearrangement uses TRBV7-3 and TRBJ2-7, with a weak D call TRBD2 (5 bases). CDR3 size: 13 residues. V was cut by 6 bases and J by 1 base, with 10 bases left in between. CDR1 is SGHTA, CDR2 FQGTGA, per germline. CDR3 in DNA: TGTGCCAGCAGTCGAGGACTTTCCTACGAGCAGTACTTC. This codes for CASSRGLSYEQYF.

CDR3 loop: CASSQEPPGPSYF. CDR3 nucleotide sequence: TGCGCCAGCAGCCAAGAGCCCCCAGGGCCCTCGTACTTC. The V and J genes are TRBV4-1 and TRBJ2-7; weak D call: TRBD1 (5 bases). Germline values: CDR1 MGHRA, CDR2 YSYEKL. CDR3 size: 13 residues. The V gene lost 0 bases and the J gene lost 12 bases, with 15 bases spanning the gap.

CDR3 nucleotides: TGTGCCAGCAGTGAAGCCCCTACTTGGGCCTCCTACGAGCAGTACTTC. Residues: CASSEAPTWASYEQYF. The chain joins TRBV6-1 to TRBJ2-7; D call uncertain. CDR1 and CDR2 (germline): MNHNS, SASEGT. This CDR3 is 16 amino acids long. Trimming pared 0 bases from V and 0 bases from J, leaving 12 bases between.

The chain combines TRBV7-9 with TRBJ1-1; 7 bases map to TRBD1. With V trimmed by 6 bases and J by 4 bases, 14 bases remained unmatched. CDR1 and CDR2 (germline): SEHNR, FQNEAQ (reference sequence). The CDR3 covers 16 residues. CDR3 sequence reads: CASSHSTGDRSTEAFF. The DNA for the CDR3 is TGTGCCAGCAGTCACAGCACAGGGGACAGAAGCACTGAAGCTTTCTTT.

This clone was seen a single time. The rearrangement uses TRBV11-2 and TRBJ2-7; D might be TRBD2 (7 bases). The CDR3 totals 14 residues. The ends were cut back, 2 bases at V and 9 bases at J, with 17 bases in the middle. CDR1 and CDR2 (germline): SGHAT, FQNNGV. CDR3 DNA sequence: TGTGCCAGCAGCTTAAATCCCGGGGGGCCCGTGCAGTACTTC. Encoded protein: CASSLNPGGPVQYF.

The CDR3 bases are TGTGCCAGCAAAGTGGGGAGTCAAGATAATTCACCCCTCCACTTT. Its protein is CASKVGSQDNSPLHF. The chain is built from TRBV21-1 and TRBJ1-6. TRBV21-1 is a known pseudogene. The CDR3 is 15 residues long.

The J gene is TRBJ1-1, the V gene TRBV4-1, with a tentative D call TRBD1 (6 bases). The CDR3 is 18 residues long. The germline V gene encodes CDR1 MGHRA and CDR2 YSYEKL. V was cut by 1 base and J by 0 bases, with 18 bases left in between. The chain's CDR3 is CASSQALLQGPMNTEAFF. In nucleotides, the CDR3 is TGCGCCAGCAGCCAAGCACTATTACAGGGTCCCATGAACACTGAAGCTTTCTTT.

The genes are TRBV6-1 and TRBJ1-2, with D perhaps TRBD1 (6 bases). With 8 bases removed from V and 5 bases from J, the gap between germline ends came to 12 bases. Germline CDR1 is MNHNS and CDR2 is SASEGT. The CDR3 has 12 residues. CDR3 coding DNA: TGTGCCAGCCAACAAGGGGGTTATGGCTACACCTTC. This gives the protein CASQQGGYGYTF.

The V and J genes are TRBV5-1 and TRBJ2-5, with 15 positions matching TRBD2. Germline CDR1 reads SGHRS; CDR2 reads YFSETQ. The junction had 3 bases not matched to a gene; V was cut back by 0 bases and J by 3 bases. The CDR3 has 17 residues. CDR3 sequence (DNA): TGCGCCAGCAGCTTGGAGGGACTAGCGGGGGGAAAAGAGACCCAGTACTTC. Protein: CASSLEGLAGGKETQYF.

This chain links TRBV29-1 with TRBJ2-3; 8 bases line up with TRBD2. The J segment lost 2 bases and the V segment lost 2 bases, leaving 12 bases of the junction unmatched. CDR1 and CDR2 (germline): SQVTM, ANQGSEA. This CDR3 is built from 17 residues. The chain's CDR3 is CSVESGFPGGNTDTQYF. CDR3 nucleotides: TGCAGCGTTGAATCTGGGTTTCCGGGGGGGAACACAGATACGCAGTATTTT.

The V and J genes are TRBV6-7 and TRBJ2-1; 11 bases agree with TRBD2. TRBV6-7 carries the ORF label, with uncertain function. The CDR3 covers 18 residues. Trimming cost V 4 bases and J 0 bases; bases outside gene matches: 8. CDR3 sequence: CASSSRRLAGISYNEQFF. The CDR3 DNA is TGTGCCAGCAGTTCCCGCCGACTAGCGGGGATCTCCTACAATGAGCAGTTCTTC.

The chain has TRBV7-9 and TRBJ1-2; the D gene is possibly TRBD1 (5 bases). Trimming took 2 bases from V and 5 from J, leaving 12 bases between them. The CDR3 runs 14 residues. In germline, CDR1 is SEHNR, CDR2 FQNEAQ (reference sequence). CDR3: CASSLWGDLYGYTF. CDR3 bases: TGTGCCAGCAGCTTATGGGGGGACCTATATGGCTACACCTTC.

The rearrangement joins TRBV5-1 to TRBJ2-3; 13 bases align to TRBD2. The germline V gene encodes CDR1 SGHRS and CDR2 YFSETQ. This CDR3 spans 19 amino acids. Unmatched junction bases numbered 13, after V lost 4 bases and J lost 2 bases. The chain's CDR3 is CASSQLGLAGTPYTDTQYF. CDR3 nucleotide sequence: TGCGCCAGCAGCCAATTGGGACTAGCGGGGACCCCTTACACAGATACGCAGTATTTT.

The genes are TRBV7-9 and TRBJ1-1; perhaps TRBD1 as D (6 bases). Trimming removed 3 bases from V and 10 bases from J, with 21 bases in between. The CDR3 covers 15 residues. Germline CDR1 is SEHNR and CDR2 is FQNEAQ (reference sequence). CDR3 bases: TGTGCCAGCAGCTTTGCAGGGGAGGGAGGCATAATAGCTTTCTTT. As protein: CASSFAGEGGIIAFF.

This clone was counted a single time. This chain uses TRBV6-1 with TRBJ2-2; D remains ambiguous. CDR1 and CDR2 from the germline V gene are MNHNS and SASEGT. CDR3 length: 12 residues. Trimming removed 6 bases at V and 8 bases at J, with 10 bases between. In DNA, the CDR3 is TGTGCCAGCAGAGCACCCGGGGGGGAGCTGTTTTTT. Amino acids: CASRAPGGELFF.

The chain uses TRBV5-1 and TRBJ1-6; 7 bases map to TRBD1. Germline CDR1 reads SGHRS; CDR2 reads YFSETQ. The CDR3 runs to 18 residues. V shed 3 bases and J 6 bases; nucleotides not matched to a gene: 15. The DNA of the CDR3 is TGCGCCAGCAGCTCGGAACTACAGGGGCTCCGATTTAATTCACCCCTCCACTTT. Protein: CASSSELQGLRFNSPLHF.

V usage is TRBV30 and J usage is TRBJ2-2; a possible D gene is TRBD1 (5 bases). The CDR3 is 12 amino acids. The germline V and J ends were trimmed by 5 bases and 6 bases, with 10 bases remaining between them. Germline CDR1 GTSNPN, CDR2 SVGIG (reference sequence). CDR3 nucleotides: TGTGCCTGGGGCAGGGATGCCGGGGAGCTGTTTTTT. Protein product: CAWGRDAGELFF.

V is TRBV7-2 and J is TRBJ2-1; a possible D gene is TRBD1 (6 bases). The CDR3 is 17 residues long. The V end lost 5 bases, the J end lost 5 bases, and 22 bases lay between the germline ends. CDR1 and CDR2 (germline): SGHTA, FQGNSA. CDR3 nucleotide sequence: TGTGCCAGCAGCCCATATATTGGGACACAAGTAAACAATGAGCAGTTCTTC. The encoded protein is CASSPYIGTQVNNEQFF. The entire variable domain, with the rest obtained from reference TRBV7-2 and TRBJ2-1, is as follows: GAGVSQSPSNKVTEKGKDVELRCDPISGHTALYWYRQSLGQGLEFLIYFQGNSAPDKSGLPSDRFSAERTGGSVSTLTIQRTQQEDSAVYLCASSPYIGTQVNNEQFFGPGTRLTVL.

The V and J genes are TRBV9 and TRBJ2-3; the match to TRBD1 covers 7 bases. The CDR3 has 15 residues. Germline CDR1 is SGDLS and CDR2 is YYNGEE. Germline trimming cut 4 bases from V and 0 bases from J; bases unmatched to any gene: 5. CDR3 sequence (DNA): TGTGCCAGCAGCCAAGGGGGCCCTAGCACAGATACGCAGTATTTT. Translated: CASSQGGPSTDTQYF. The whole variable domain, filled in from reference TRBV9 and TRBJ2-3, reads DSGVTQTPKHLITATGQRVTLRCSPRSGDLSVYWYQQSLDQGLQFLIQYYNGEERAKGNILERFSAQQFPDLHSELNLSSLELGDSALYFCASSQGGPSTDTQYFGPGTRLTVL.

The chain has TRBV12-5 and TRBJ1-1; no firm D call. The CDR3 has 16 residues. The germline V gene has CDR1 LGHNT and CDR2 FRNRAP. V lost 2 bases and J lost 0, with 13 bases in between. The DNA of the CDR3 is TGTGCTAGTGGTTTGTCGATTGGGCAGCTGAACACTGAAGCTTTCTTT. Its translation is CASGLSIGQLNTEAFF.

The rearrangement uses TRBV19 and TRBJ2-6; a possible D gene is TRBD1 (6 bases). V was clipped by 7 bases and J by 0 bases, with 16 bases between them. The CDR3 extends over 17 amino acids. Germline-derived CDR1 and CDR2 are LNHDA and SQIVND (reference sequence). In DNA, the CDR3 is TGTGCCAGTATTCGTCAGACAGGCCTCTCTGGGGCCAACGTCCTGACTTTC. It is translated as CASIRQTGLSGANVLTF.